One and the same sample provided the 7 T cell receptor beta chains below, sequenced in a study of T cells after yellow fever vaccination. MiXCR, applied by TCRdb to the 5' RACE reads, yields one record per CDR3 protein. The sample consists of 200,000 to 300,000 distinct CDR3 sequences, more than 3.5% of them appearing once. The starting material was PBMCs, obtained 15 days after the yellow fever booster vaccination. The origin of the receptors is a young man who received the YFV17D yellow fever vaccine.

This clonotype was detected many times. The chain is built from TRBV10-3 and TRBJ2-7; 8 bases align to TRBD1. The CDR3 loop spans 16 amino acids. Germline CDR1 reads ENHRY; CDR2 reads SYGVKD. Trimming at V came to 2 bases and at J to 2 bases, leaving 8 bases not matched to a gene. The CDR3 DNA follows: TGTGCCATCAGTGAGGGAGGACAGGGAGCCCCCTACGAGCAGTACTTC. Amino acid sequence: CAISEGGQGAPYEQYF.

The chain couples TRBV28 to TRBJ2-6; TRBD2 matches 12 bases. V was pared by 6 bases and J by 1 base, with 4 bases of the junction left unmatched. The CDR3 runs to 17 residues. Germline assignment: CDR1 MDHEN and CDR2 SYDVKM. The CDR3 loop reads CASRLGLAGSGANVLTF. The DNA of the CDR3 is TGTGCCAGCAGGCTAGGACTAGCGGGGTCTGGGGCCAACGTCCTGACTTTC.

This clonotype was counted many times. The J gene is TRBJ2-1, the V gene TRBV5-1; D uncertain. Germline V gene sequence: CDR1 SGHRS, CDR2 YFSETQ. Trimming took off 2 bases at V and 8 bases at J, with 17 bases between the two ends. This CDR3 contains 15 residues. The CDR3 region has the DNA TGCGCCAGCAGCTTTATGACTGTACACTTCGATGAGCAGTTCTTC. The encoded protein is CASSFMTVHFDEQFF. Looking up the rest from reference TRBV5-1 and TRBJ2-1 gives the full variable domain: KAGVTQTPRYLIKTRGQQVTLSCSPISGHRSVSWYQQTPGQGLQFLFEYFSETQRNKGNFPGRFSGRQFSNSRSEMNVSTLELGDSALYLCASSFMTVHFDEQFFGPGTRLTVL.

This clonotype was counted at least ten times. The chain couples TRBV11-2 to TRBJ2-1; 8 positions match TRBD2. The CDR3 consists of 14 residues. Germline-derived CDR1 and CDR2 are SGHAT and FQNNGV. Trimming cost V 3 bases and J 3 bases; bases outside gene matches: 1. DNA for the CDR3: TGTGCCAGCAGCTTGGGACTAGGCTACAATGAGCAGTTCTTC. Translating it yields CASSLGLGYNEQFF. The whole variable domain, remainder taken from reference TRBV11-2 and TRBJ2-1, is EAGVAQSPRYKIIEKRQSVAFWCNPISGHATLYWYQQILGQGPKLLIQFQNNGVVDDSQLPKDRFSAERLKGVDSTLKIQPAKLEDSAVYLCASSLGLGYNEQFFGPGTRLTVL.

On this clonotype: A much larger clone lies one base from this, so it may be a read error. The rearrangement joins TRBV7-9 to TRBJ2-1; D is undetermined. The CDR3 is made up of 15 amino acids. The ends were cut back, 3 bases at V and 8 bases at J, with 17 bases in the middle. Looked up from germline, CDR1 is SEHNR and CDR2 is FQNEAQ (reference sequence). CDR3 region: CASSLPTPVGDEQFF. Written as DNA, the CDR3 is TGTGCCAGCAGCTTGCCGACTCCTGTGGGTGATGAGCAGTTCTTC.

This clonotype was recorded at least ten times. The V call is TRBV6-1, the J call TRBJ1-5; tentative D call: TRBD1 (5 bases). This CDR3 has 15 amino acids. Germline CDR1 MNHNS, CDR2 SASEGT. V was trimmed by 1 base and J by 6 bases, leaving 13 bases between them. The CDR3 DNA reads as TGTGCCAGCAGTGAAGGGAGGGGTGGAGGTCAGCCCCAGCATTTT. This sequence encodes CASSEGRGGGQPQHF.

About this clonotype itself: This sequence may be a read error, since a much larger clone differs from it by one base. The gene calls are TRBV28 and TRBJ2-5; D ambiguous. Per germline, CDR1 MDHEN and CDR2 SYDVKM. CDR3 length equals 13 residues. V was clipped by 0 bases and J by 3 bases, with 5 bases between them. The CDR3 nucleotides read TGTGCCAGCAGTTTATGGCAGGAAGAGACCCAGTACTTC. Translated: CASSLWQEETQYF.